This T cell receptor beta chain was recorded in a study of beta chain features in type 1 diabetes. Isolated RNA was reverse transcribed in full, so expressed TCRB transcripts were sequenced. Repertoires were generated with immunoSEQ multiplex PCR, while TCRdb's copy carries only in-frame clones and drops some. The profile shows about 150,000 clones, roughly 48% of them singletons. The CDR3 has 15 amino acids. Germline V gene sequence: CDR1 SGHTA, CDR2 FQGNSA. Between the trimmed V and J ends, which lost 1 base and 2 bases, there was a span of 6 bases. Note on this clone: Its antigen remains unidentified.

Notes on the study in general: Patients and controls would be equally affected if PCR favored shorter templates. Patients with Type 1 diabetes showed moderately but significantly shorter TCRB CDR3s in all four CD4+ subsets. Insertion counts at VDJ junctions were lower in type 1 diabetes patients, who also showed more deletions there.

Material: Tregs from blood. The clonotype comes from a man younger than 35 in good health. The chain employs TRBV7-2 and TRBJ2-6; TRBD1 is a possible D gene (6 bases). CDR3 sequence reads: CASSLDRAGANVLTF. The CDR3 nucleotides read TGTGCCAGCAGCTTAGACAGGGCTGGGGCCAACGTCCTGACTTTC.